These 5 T cell receptor beta chains came from one sample sequenced in a study of T cells in Graves' hyperthyroidism and ophthalmopathy. TCR beta CDR3 regions were amplified from RNA transcripts. The HTBI primer set served for first-round RT-PCR of the TCR CDR3. TCRdb independently ran MiXCR on the multiplex PCR reads; one entry per CDR3 protein. The table has about 840,000 distinct CDR3 sequences, about 38% seen once. Material for sequencing was blood. Receptors were obtained from a man aged 18 to 30 with Graves' hyperthyroidism.

This chain links TRBV4-1 with TRBJ1-5, with a tentative D call TRBD1 (6 bases). Germline V CDR1 and CDR2: MGHRA, YSYEKL. This CDR3 has 13 residues. Trimming shortened V by 0 bases and J by 10 bases, and 10 bases separated the two germline ends. This CDR3 is CASSQERDTPQHF. The CDR3 coding sequence is TGCGCCAGCAGCCAAGAACGGGACACCCCCCAGCATTTT.

This clonotype appeared a few times. The rearrangement links TRBV12-3 or TRBV12-4 to TRBJ2-5, with 8 bases matching TRBD1. The CDR3 covers 14 residues. Trimming cost V 5 bases and J 2 bases; bases outside gene matches: 4. In nucleotides, the CDR3 is TGTGCCAGCAGTGGGGACAGGCGGCAAGAGACCCAGTACTTC. Translating it yields CASSGDRRQETQYF.

This clonotype showed up many times. The chain recombines TRBV19 with TRBJ1-1, with TRBD1 as a possible D gene (6 bases). V lost 1 base and J 1 base, leaving 10 bases between the germline ends. The CDR3 loop spans 15 amino acids. Germline CDR1 LNHDA, CDR2 SQIVND (reference sequence). In DNA, the CDR3 is TGTGCCAGTAGTATAGTACAGGGATGGAACACTGAAGCTTTCTTT. It codes for CASSIVQGWNTEAFF.

Comments on this clonotype: This sequence may be a read error, since a much larger clone differs from it by one base. V and J are TRBV5-1 and TRBJ1-2; D remains ambiguous. The CDR3 runs to 13 residues. Germline V gene lookup returns CDR1 SGHRS and CDR2 YFSETQ. The CDR3 DNA is TGCGCCAGCAGCTTGGGGGCAGGAGCTGGCCACACCTTC. It encodes CASSLGAGAGHTF.

This clonotype was counted ten times or more. The chain couples TRBV10-2 to TRBJ1-2; 7 bases are a match to TRBD1. Trimming removed 8 bases from V and 4 bases from J; junction bases left unmatched: 7. The germline V gene encodes CDR1 WSHSY and CDR2 SAAADI. The CDR3 contains 13 residues. Here the CDR3 reads CASRRTGGYGYTF. The DNA for the CDR3 is TGCGCCAGCCGCAGGACAGGAGGCTATGGCTACACCTTC.